Listed below are T cell receptor beta chains from one sample, sequenced in a study of CD8 T cells in Susac syndrome. TCRdb reprocessed the immunoSEQ multiplex PCR reads via MiXCR and lists one record per CDR3 protein. Counted here are about 150,000 distinct CDR3 sequences, roughly 95% occurring once; the ten biggest clones make up roughly 0.12%. Input material: CD4+ T cells from PBMCs. The source is a human donor with Susac syndrome. The CDR3 runs from the conserved cysteine through the conserved F or W. A D gene is named only where the DNA matches it firmly. Clone sizes are given selectively: once, few, many, or a class where the clone is expanded.

V gene	J gene	clone size	D gene	CDR3 DNA	CDR3 protein
TRBV3-1	TRBJ1-2	-	-	TGTGCCAGCAGCCAAGAAGGCGGAGGCTACACCTTC	CASSQEGGGYTF
TRBV5-6	TRBJ2-7	-	-	TGTGCCAGCAGCTTCGCCTACAGGGTCTCCTACGAGCAGTACTTC	CASSFAYRVSYEQYF
TRBV30	TRBJ2-3	once	TRBD1	TGTGCCTGGAGTGTACGGGACAGTAGCACAGATACGCAGTATTTT	CAWSVRDSSTDTQYF
TRBV15	TRBJ2-2	-	-	TGTGCCACCAGCCTCGATCACACCGGGGAGCTGTTTTTT	CATSLDHTGELFF
TRBV3-1	TRBJ2-1	-	-	TGTGCCAGCAGCCAGGCCTTCTGGAGCTCCTACAATGAGCAGTTCTTC	CASSQAFWSSYNEQFF
TRBV5-1	TRBJ1-5	-	-	TGCGCCAGCAGCTTGGAGGGGAGACAGCCCCAGCATTTT	CASSLEGRQPQHF
TRBV18	TRBJ2-7	-	-	TGTGCCAGCTCACCTACACACCGCTACGAGCAGTACTTC	CASSPTHRYEQYF
TRBV7-3	TRBJ2-7	-	TRBD1	TGTGCCAGCAGCTCCGGGACAGGCCCCTACGAGCAGTACTTC	CASSSGTGPYEQYF
TRBV5-1	TRBJ2-2	-	-	TGCGCCAGCAGCCTGGAGGGGAGTCAGGTCCCCGGGGAGCTGTTTTTT	CASSLEGSQVPGELFF
TRBV5-1	TRBJ2-2	-	-	TGCGCCAGCAGCTTGGCAGGGGGGCGCACCGGGGAGCTGTTTTTT	CASSLAGGRTGELFF
TRBV20-1	TRBJ2-1	-	TRBD2	TGCAGTGCTAGAGACGGGACTAGCGGGAGGGCGGCGCAGTTCTTC	CSARDGTSGRAAQFF
TRBV14	TRBJ1-2	-	TRBD1	TGTGCCAGCAGGCTTTCCGGGACAGGGGGCGATGGCTACACCTTC	CASRLSGTGGDGYTF
TRBV20-1	TRBJ2-7	-	-	TGCAGTGCTAGAGAGGCAGTCCTTCCCTACGAGCAGTACTTC	CSAREAVLPYEQYF
TRBV28	TRBJ2-5	-	-	TGTGCCAGCAGTTTGGAGGGGACCCAGTACTTC	CASSLEGTQYF
TRBV29-1	TRBJ1-3	-	-	TGCAGCGTGCCGGGCAACGACTTAAACACCATATATTTT	CSVPGNDLNTIYF
TRBV6-5	TRBJ1-2	-	TRBD1	TGTGCCAGCAGTTACCGATTGACAGGGGCTTCATATTATGGCTACACCTTC	CASSYRLTGASYYGYTF
TRBV2	TRBJ2-6	-	TRBD2	TGTGCCAGGGGAGGGGCCGGGTCTGGGGCCAACGTCCTGACTTTC	CARGGAGSGANVLTF
TRBV7-9	TRBJ1-5	-	-	TGTGCCAGCAGCTTCGGCCGCAATCAGCCCCAGCATTTT	CASSFGRNQPQHF
TRBV28	TRBJ1-5	-	-	TGTGCCAGCAGTCGCCACGGATTCAATCAGCCCCAGCATTTT	CASSRHGFNQPQHF
TRBV29-1	TRBJ2-1	-	-	TGCAGCGTTGAGGGGACGGAAACTTACAATGAGCAGTTCTTC	CSVEGTETYNEQFF
TRBV6-5	TRBJ2-5	-	-	TGTGCCAGCAGTTACGGGGCAGGACAAGAGACCCAGTACTTC	CASSYGAGQETQYF
TRBV24-1	TRBJ1-5	-	TRBD1	TGTGCCACCAGTGATTCCGGACAGGCCAAGAATCAGCCCCAGCATTTT	CATSDSGQAKNQPQHF
TRBV29-1	TRBJ2-2	few	-	TGCAGCGTTGGGCAGAACACCGGGGAGCTGTTTTTT	CSVGQNTGELFF
TRBV4-3	TRBJ1-1	-	TRBD1	TGCGCCAGCAGCCTAGAGGGGGCTGGCGCTGAAGCTTTCTTT	CASSLEGAGAEAFF
TRBV9	TRBJ2-5	once	TRBD1	TGTGCCAGCTCCGGGACAGGGGGCATAGAGACCCAGTACTTC	CASSGTGGIETQYF
TRBV12-3/TRBV12-4	TRBJ2-3	-	TRBD1	TGTGCCAGCAGTTCCCGGACAGGGGCGTTCACAGATACGCAGTATTTT	CASSSRTGAFTDTQYF
TRBV6-6	TRBJ2-1	-	-	TGTGCCAGCAGTTGGGGCGCCATCGAGCAGTTCTTC	CASSWGAIEQFF
TRBV15	TRBJ2-1	-	TRBD1	TGTGCCACCAGCAGGGACAGGGTTAACAATGAGCAGTTCTTC	CATSRDRVNNEQFF
TRBV19	TRBJ1-2	-	-	TGTGCCAGTAGTCCACGGGGAGGAGACGGCTACACCTTC	CASSPRGGDGYTF
TRBV5-1	TRBJ2-1	-	-	TGCGCCAGCAGCTTGGGAGAGGGTATGCGGTTCTTC	CASSLGEGMRFF
TRBV30	TRBJ2-1	-	TRBD2	TGTGCCTGGAGTGCGGGACTAGTCGGTAACAATGAGCAGTTCTTC	CAWSAGLVGNNEQFF
TRBV7-9	TRBJ1-2	-	TRBD1	TGTGCCAGCAGCTTAGGAGGGGGCTACTATGGCTACACCTTC	CASSLGGGYYGYTF
TRBV29-1	TRBJ2-3	-	-	TGCAGCGGACGTACAGGGACTCGCACAGATACGCAGTATTTT	CSGRTGTRTDTQYF
TRBV4-3	TRBJ2-3	-	-	TGCGCCAGCAGCCAAGCACCAGGGGCAGATACGCAGTATTTT	CASSQAPGADTQYF
TRBV7-9	TRBJ2-6	-	-	TGTGCCAGCAGCTTATTGGGTGCTGGGGCCAACGTCCTGACTTTC	CASSLLGAGANVLTF
TRBV20-1	TRBJ2-7	-	TRBD2	TGCAGTGCTTCCCGGACTAGTATTTACGAGCAGTACTTC	CSASRTSIYEQYF
TRBV20-1	TRBJ2-3	-	-	TGCAGTGCCGCTTCACTGAGCACAGATACGCAGTATTTT	CSAASLSTDTQYF
TRBV12-3/TRBV12-4	TRBJ2-1	-	TRBD2	TGTGCCAGCAGTTTTGGCGGGACTAGGCAGTTCTTC	CASSFGGTRQFF
TRBV28	TRBJ1-1	-	-	TGTGCCAGCAGCCTCAAGTCTGAAGCTTTCTTT	CASSLKSEAFF